The table lists the clone carrying this T cell receptor beta chain with a few counts. Antigen specificity is unknown. The record originates from a study of blood T cells in healthy people across ages. General study points: Naive T cell percentage and TCR beta diversity correlated strongly.

It was with a sample-barcoded 5' primer and a J-beta primer mix that a second PCR of about 7 to 12 cycles was run. A single record per CDR3 protein comes from TCRdb applying MiXCR to the 5' RACE reads. The sample lists about 730,000 distinct CDR3 sequences; 35% to 45% were seen once. Germline CDR1 is SGHTA and CDR2 is FQGNSA. The CDR3 covers 16 residues. With V trimmed by 1 base and J by 7 bases, 3 bases remained unmatched. The chain carries TRBV7-2 and TRBJ1-6, with 11 bases that match TRBD1. Sequencing was performed on blood. This clonotype was sampled from a woman aged 55-69 years in good health. CDR3 bases: TGTGCCAGCAGCTTAGGTGGACAGGGGGCCAATTCACCCCTCCACTTT. Protein sequence: CASSLGGQGANSPLHF. Variable domain in full (rest from reference TRBV7-2 and TRBJ1-6): GAGVSQSPSNKVTEKGKDVELRCDPISGHTALYWYRQSLGQGLEFLIYFQGNSAPDKSGLPSDRFSAERTGGSVSTLTIQRTQQEDSAVYLCASSLGGQGANSPLHFGNGTRLTVT.